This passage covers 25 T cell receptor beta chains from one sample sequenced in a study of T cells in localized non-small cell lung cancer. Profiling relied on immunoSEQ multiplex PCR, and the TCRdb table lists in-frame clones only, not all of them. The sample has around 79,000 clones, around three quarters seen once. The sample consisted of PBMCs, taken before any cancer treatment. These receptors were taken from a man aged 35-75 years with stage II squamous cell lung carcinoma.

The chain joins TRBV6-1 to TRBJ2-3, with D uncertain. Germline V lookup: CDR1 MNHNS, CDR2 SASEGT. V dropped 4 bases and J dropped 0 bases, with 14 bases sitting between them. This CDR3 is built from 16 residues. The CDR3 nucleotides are TGTGCCAGCAGTGCCCCAGTCGAAACTAGCACAGATACGCAGTATTTT. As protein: CASSAPVETSTDTQYF.

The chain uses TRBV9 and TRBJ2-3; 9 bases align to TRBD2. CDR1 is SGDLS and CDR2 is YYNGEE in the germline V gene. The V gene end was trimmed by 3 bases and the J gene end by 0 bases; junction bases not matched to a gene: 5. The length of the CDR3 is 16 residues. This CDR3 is CASSGKRGASTDTQYF. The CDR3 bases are TGTGCCAGCAGCGGAAAGCGGGGGGCTAGCACAGATACGCAGTATTTT.

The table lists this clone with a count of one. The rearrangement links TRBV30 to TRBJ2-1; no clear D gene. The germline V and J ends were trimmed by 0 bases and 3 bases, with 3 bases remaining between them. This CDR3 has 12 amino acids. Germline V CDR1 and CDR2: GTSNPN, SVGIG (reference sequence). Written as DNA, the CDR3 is TGTGCCTGGAGTGTAGGCTACAATGAGCAGTTCTTC. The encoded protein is CAWSVGYNEQFF.

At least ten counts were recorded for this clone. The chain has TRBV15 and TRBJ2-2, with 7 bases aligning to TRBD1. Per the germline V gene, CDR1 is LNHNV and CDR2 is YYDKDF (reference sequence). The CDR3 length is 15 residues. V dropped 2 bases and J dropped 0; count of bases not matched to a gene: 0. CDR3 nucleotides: TGTGCCACCAGCAGACAGGGGGCGAACACCGGGGAGCTGTTTTTT. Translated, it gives CATSRQGANTGELFF. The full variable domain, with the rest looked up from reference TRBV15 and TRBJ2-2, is DAMVIQNPRYQVTQFGKPVTLSCSQTLNHNVMYWYQQKSSQAPKLLFHYYDKDFNNEADTPDNFQSRRPNTSFCFLDIRSPGLGDTAMYLCATSRQGANTGELFFGEGSRLTVL.

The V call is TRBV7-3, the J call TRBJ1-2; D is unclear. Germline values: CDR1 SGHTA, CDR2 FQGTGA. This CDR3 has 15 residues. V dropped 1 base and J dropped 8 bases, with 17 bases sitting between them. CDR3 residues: CASSLNPGPGEGYTF. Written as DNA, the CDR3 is TGTGCCAGCAGCTTAAATCCTGGGCCCGGAGAGGGCTACACCTTC. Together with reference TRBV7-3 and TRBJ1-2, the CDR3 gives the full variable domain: GAGVSQTPSNKVTEKGKYVELRCDPISGHTALYWYRQSLGQGPEFLIYFQGTGAADDSGLPNDRFFAVRPEGSVSTLKIQRTERGDSAVYLCASSLNPGPGEGYTFGSGTRLTVV.

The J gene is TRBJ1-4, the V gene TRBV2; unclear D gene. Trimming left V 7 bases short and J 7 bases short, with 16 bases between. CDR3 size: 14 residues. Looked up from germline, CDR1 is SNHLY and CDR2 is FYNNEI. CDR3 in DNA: TGTGCCAGCACTCCGGGCCCCCAGGCTGAAAAACTGTTTTTT. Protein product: CASTPGPQAEKLFF.

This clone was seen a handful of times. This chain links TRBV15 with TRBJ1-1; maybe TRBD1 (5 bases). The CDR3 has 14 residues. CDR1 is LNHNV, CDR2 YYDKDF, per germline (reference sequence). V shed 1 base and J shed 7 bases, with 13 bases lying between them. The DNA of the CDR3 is TGTGCCACCAGCAGAGCCGGGGGGAATAGTGAAGCTTTCTTT. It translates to CATSRAGGNSEAFF.

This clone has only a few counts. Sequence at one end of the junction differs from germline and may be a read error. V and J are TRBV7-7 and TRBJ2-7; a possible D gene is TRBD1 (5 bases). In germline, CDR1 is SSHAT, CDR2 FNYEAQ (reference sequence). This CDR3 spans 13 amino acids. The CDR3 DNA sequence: TGTGCTAGCAGCTTACCAGGGTCCTACGAGCAGTACTTC. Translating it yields CASSLPGSYEQYF.

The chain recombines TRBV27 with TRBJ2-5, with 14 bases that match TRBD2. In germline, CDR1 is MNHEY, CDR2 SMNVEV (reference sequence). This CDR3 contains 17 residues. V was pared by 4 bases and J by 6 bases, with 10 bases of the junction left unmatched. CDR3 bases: TGTGCCAGCAGTTCCGGGACTAGCGGGGGTTCAATAAAGACCCAGTACTTC. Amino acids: CASSSGTSGGSIKTQYF.

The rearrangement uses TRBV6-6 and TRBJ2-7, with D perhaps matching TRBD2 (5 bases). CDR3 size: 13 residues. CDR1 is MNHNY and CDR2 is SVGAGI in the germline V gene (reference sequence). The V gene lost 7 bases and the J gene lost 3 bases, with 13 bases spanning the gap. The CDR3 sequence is CASTPGVYYEQYF. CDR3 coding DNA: TGTGCCAGCACCCCCGGGGTGTACTACGAGCAGTACTTC.

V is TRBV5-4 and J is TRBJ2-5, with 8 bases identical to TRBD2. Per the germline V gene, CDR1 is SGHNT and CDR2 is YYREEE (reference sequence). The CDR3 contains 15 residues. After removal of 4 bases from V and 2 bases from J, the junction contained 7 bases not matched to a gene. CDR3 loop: CASSPGGRVQETQYF. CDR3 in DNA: TGTGCCAGCAGCCCGGGGGGGAGGGTACAAGAGACCCAGTACTTC.

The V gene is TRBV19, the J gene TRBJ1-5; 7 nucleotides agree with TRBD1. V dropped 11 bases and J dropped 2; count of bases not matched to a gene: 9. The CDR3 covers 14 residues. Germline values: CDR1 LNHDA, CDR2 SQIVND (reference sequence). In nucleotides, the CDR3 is TGTGCCGTAGTGGGGCAGGGGGGCAATCAGCCCCAGCATTTT. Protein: CAVVGQGGNQPQHF.

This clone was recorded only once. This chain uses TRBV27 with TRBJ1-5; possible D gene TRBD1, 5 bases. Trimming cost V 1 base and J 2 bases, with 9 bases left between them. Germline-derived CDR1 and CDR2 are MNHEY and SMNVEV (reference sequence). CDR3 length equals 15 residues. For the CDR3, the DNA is TGTGCCAGCAGTTTATTTACAGGAGGCAATCAGCCCCAGCATTTT. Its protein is CASSLFTGGNQPQHF.

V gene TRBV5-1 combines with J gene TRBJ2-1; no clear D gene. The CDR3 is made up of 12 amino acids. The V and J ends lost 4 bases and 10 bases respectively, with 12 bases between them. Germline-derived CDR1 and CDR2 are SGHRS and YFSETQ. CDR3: CASSPLRNEQFF. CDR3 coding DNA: TGCGCCAGCAGCCCGTTACGTAACGAGCAGTTCTTC.

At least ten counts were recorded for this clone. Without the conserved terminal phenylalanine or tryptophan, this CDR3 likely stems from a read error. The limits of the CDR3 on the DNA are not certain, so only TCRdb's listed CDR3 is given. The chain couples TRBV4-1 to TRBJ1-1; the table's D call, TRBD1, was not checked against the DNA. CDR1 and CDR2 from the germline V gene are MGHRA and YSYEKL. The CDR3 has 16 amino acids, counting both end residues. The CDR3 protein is CASSQDAQLPGQSFFS.

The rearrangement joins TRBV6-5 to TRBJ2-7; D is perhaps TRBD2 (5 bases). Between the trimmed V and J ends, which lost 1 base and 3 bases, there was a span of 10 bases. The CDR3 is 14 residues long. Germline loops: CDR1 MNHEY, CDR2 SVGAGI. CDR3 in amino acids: CASSYLRSGYEQYF. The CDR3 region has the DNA TGTGCCAGCAGTTACTTGCGGAGCGGCTACGAGCAGTACTTC.

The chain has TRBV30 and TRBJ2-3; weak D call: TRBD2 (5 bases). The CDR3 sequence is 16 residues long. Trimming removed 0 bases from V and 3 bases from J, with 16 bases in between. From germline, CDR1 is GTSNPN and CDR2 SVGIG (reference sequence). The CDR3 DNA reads TGTGCCTGGAGTGTACCCCTCGAGGGAGAAACAGATACGCAGTATTTT. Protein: CAWSVPLEGETDTQYF.

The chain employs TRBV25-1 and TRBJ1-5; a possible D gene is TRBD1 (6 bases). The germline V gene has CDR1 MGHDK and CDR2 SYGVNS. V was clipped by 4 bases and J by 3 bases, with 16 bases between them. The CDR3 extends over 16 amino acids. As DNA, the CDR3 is TGTGCCAGCAGTGTCTCTTTCGGGACAAACAATCAGCCCCAGCATTTT. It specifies CASSVSFGTNNQPQHF.

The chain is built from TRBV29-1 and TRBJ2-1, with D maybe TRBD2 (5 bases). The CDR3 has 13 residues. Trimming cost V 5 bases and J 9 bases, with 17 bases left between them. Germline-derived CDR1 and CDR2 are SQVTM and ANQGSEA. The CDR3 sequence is CSVSLLGEGEQFF. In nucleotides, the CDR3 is TGCAGCGTTTCCCTCCTCGGGGAAGGTGAGCAGTTCTTC.

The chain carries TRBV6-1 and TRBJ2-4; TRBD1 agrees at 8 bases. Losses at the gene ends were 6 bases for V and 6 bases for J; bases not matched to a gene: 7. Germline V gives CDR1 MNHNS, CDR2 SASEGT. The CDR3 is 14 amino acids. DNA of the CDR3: TGTGCCAGCAGGATAGGACAGGGCCCAAACATTCAGTACTTC. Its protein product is CASRIGQGPNIQYF.

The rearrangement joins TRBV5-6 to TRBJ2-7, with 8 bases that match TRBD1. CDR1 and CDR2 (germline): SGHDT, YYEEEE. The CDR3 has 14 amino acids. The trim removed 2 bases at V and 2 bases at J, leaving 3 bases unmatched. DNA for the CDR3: TGTGCCAGCAGCTTCGGGGACAGGACCTACGAGCAGTACTTC. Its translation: CASSFGDRTYEQYF. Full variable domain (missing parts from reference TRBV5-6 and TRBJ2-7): DAGVTQSPTHLIKTRGQQVTLRCSPKSGHDTVSWYQQALGQGPQFIFQYYEEEERQRGNFPDRFSGHQFPNYSSELNVNALLLGDSALYLCASSFGDRTYEQYFGPGTRLTVT.

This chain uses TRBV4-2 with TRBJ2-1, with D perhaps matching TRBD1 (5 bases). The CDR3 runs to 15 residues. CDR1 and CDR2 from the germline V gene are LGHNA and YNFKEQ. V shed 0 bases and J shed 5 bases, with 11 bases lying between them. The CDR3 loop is CASSQDPGSDNEQFF. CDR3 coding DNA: TGTGCCAGCAGCCAAGATCCAGGGTCAGACAATGAGCAGTTCTTC.

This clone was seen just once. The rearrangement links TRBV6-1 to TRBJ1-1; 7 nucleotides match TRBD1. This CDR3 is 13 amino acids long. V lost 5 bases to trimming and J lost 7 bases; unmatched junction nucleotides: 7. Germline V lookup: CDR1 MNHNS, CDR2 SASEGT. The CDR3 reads CASSKQGTLEAFF. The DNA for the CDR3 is TGTGCCAGCAGTAAACAGGGGACGCTTGAAGCTTTCTTT.

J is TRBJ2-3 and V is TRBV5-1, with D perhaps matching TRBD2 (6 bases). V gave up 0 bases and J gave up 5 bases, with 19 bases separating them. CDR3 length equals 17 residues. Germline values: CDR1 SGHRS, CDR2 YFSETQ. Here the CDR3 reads CASSLGVLGGVGDTQYF. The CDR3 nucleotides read TGCGCCAGCAGCTTGGGGGTCTTGGGCGGGGTCGGAGATACGCAGTATTTT.

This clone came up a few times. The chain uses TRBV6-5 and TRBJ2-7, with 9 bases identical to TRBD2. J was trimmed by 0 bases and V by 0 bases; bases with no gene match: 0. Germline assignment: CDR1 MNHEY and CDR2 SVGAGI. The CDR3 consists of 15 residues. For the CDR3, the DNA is TGTGCCAGCAGTTACTCTAGCGGGAGCTCCTACGAGCAGTACTTC. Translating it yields CASSYSSGSSYEQYF.